Listed here are 22 T cell receptor beta chains from one sample, sequenced in a study of shared clonotypes between healthy human individuals. The repertoire was sequenced with immunoSEQ multiplex PCR; TCRdb's copy has only in-frame clones and lacks some. The table lists about 2.1 million clones, 80% to 95% of them singletons. Only CD45RO-negative cells positively selected for CCR7 counted as naive CD8 cells, so terminally differentiated effector memory CD45RA+ cells were excluded. The sample was naive CD8+ T cells from PBMCs. The source of these receptors is a man aged 18 to 29 in good health. Some clones in this sample may be carry-over from other donors' samples.

As regards this clone: The same CDR3 also results from other DNA sequences found in this sample. The chain carries TRBV2 and TRBJ2-7, with 12 bases matching TRBD2. Unmatched junction bases numbered 5, after V lost 6 bases and J lost 2 bases. The CDR3 covers 15 residues. CDR1 SNHLY and CDR2 FYNNEI come from the germline V gene. DNA for the CDR3: TGTGCCAGCAGCCCAGGACTAGCGGGACCCTACGAGCAGTACTTC. Amino acid sequence: CASSPGLAGPYEQYF.

The rearrangement uses TRBV2 and TRBJ1-2; TRBD1 aligns across 8 bases. Germline values: CDR1 SNHLY, CDR2 FYNNEI. This CDR3 contains 16 residues. J was trimmed by 4 bases and V by 2 bases; bases with no gene match: 9. The CDR3 region is CASSELPGQESYGYTF. CDR3 nucleotide sequence: TGTGCCAGCAGTGAACTCCCGGGACAGGAATCCTATGGCTACACCTTC.

The chain carries TRBV2 and TRBJ2-7, with 14 bases matching TRBD2. With V trimmed by 8 bases and J by 3 bases, 3 bases remained unmatched. Germline V CDR1 and CDR2: SNHLY, FYNNEI. This CDR3 region has 14 residues. The CDR3 loop reads CASYGTSGSYEQYF. CDR3 sequence (DNA): TGTGCCAGCTATGGGACTAGCGGGAGCTACGAGCAGTACTTC.

The rearrangement joins TRBV19 to TRBJ2-2; D might be TRBD1 (6 bases). Trimming took off 5 bases at V and 9 bases at J, with 10 bases between the two ends. The CDR3 has 12 amino acids. CDR1 and CDR2 from the germline V gene are LNHDA and SQIVND (reference sequence). CDR3 sequence reads: CASSGQFRELFF. The CDR3 DNA is TGTGCCAGTAGTGGACAGTTCCGGGAGCTGTTTTTT.

V usage is TRBV4-1 and J usage is TRBJ1-3, with unresolved D. V lost 5 bases and J lost 0, with 17 bases in between. This CDR3 is 17 amino acids long. CDR1 and CDR2 from the germline V gene are MGHRA and YSYEKL. The DNA of the CDR3 is TGCGCCAGCAGCTCCAAGGTCCTATCTAGCTCTGGAAACACCATATATTTT. It translates to CASSSKVLSSSGNTIYF.

As regards this clone: Other DNA sequences in the same sample also yield this CDR3. J is TRBJ2-7 and V is TRBV20-1; D uncertain. Germline lookup yields CDR1 DFQATT and CDR2 SNEGSKA (reference sequence). V dropped 4 bases and J dropped 2 bases, with 6 bases sitting between them. This CDR3 spans 11 amino acids. The CDR3 bases are TGCAGTGCTAAGGACCCCTACGAGCAGTACTTC. It translates to CSAKDPYEQYF.

The CDR3: CASSRIMNTEAFF. The CDR3 nucleotides read TGTGCCAGCAGCCGAATCATGAACACTGAAGCTTTCTTT. The chain combines TRBV7-9 with TRBJ1-1; D remains ambiguous. V lost 5 bases, J lost 0 bases, and 7 bases lay in between. The CDR3 length is 13 residues. Germline lookup yields CDR1 SEHNR and CDR2 FQNEAQ (reference sequence).

This clone showed up just once. The V gene is TRBV6-6, the J gene TRBJ2-7, with TRBD2 identical over 9 bases. V was clipped by 8 bases and J by 3 bases; unmatched bases: 14. This CDR3 spans 16 amino acids. The germline CDR1 and CDR2 sequences are MNHNY and SVGAGI (reference sequence). The chain's CDR3 is CASLGLNSGGDYEQYF. The DNA of the CDR3 is TGTGCCAGCCTTGGGTTGAATAGCGGGGGAGACTACGAGCAGTACTTC.

The CDR3 DNA is TGTGCCAGCAGCTCGAGGTCCGAGACCCAGTACTTC. Protein product: CASSSRSETQYF. J is TRBJ2-5 and V is TRBV11-2; no definite D call. Germline CDR1 and CDR2: SGHAT and FQNNGV. V was trimmed by 4 bases and J by 5 bases, leaving 8 bases between them. The CDR3 is made up of 12 amino acids.

On this clone itself: The junction differs from germline at one of its ends, possibly a read error. CDR3 bases: TGTGCCAGTAGTTTATCATCCTACAGAACCTACGAGCAGTACTTC. Amino acids: CASSLSSYRTYEQYF. The V gene is TRBV27, the J gene TRBJ2-7; D call uncertain. Germline CDR1 MNHEY, CDR2 SMNVEV (reference sequence). The CDR3 consists of 15 residues.

The V call is TRBV29-1, the J call TRBJ2-1; no clear D gene. The germline gives CDR1 SQVTM, CDR2 ANQGSEA. With 3 bases removed from V and 15 bases from J, the gap between germline ends came to 15 bases. This CDR3 has 11 residues. CDR3: CSVEIGVSPFF. The CDR3 nucleotides read TGCAGCGTTGAGATTGGAGTTAGCCCGTTCTTC.

The V call is TRBV14, the J call TRBJ2-1; D gene ambiguous. Trimming took 1 base from V and 7 from J, leaving 17 bases between them. This CDR3 is built from 16 residues. Germline V lookup: CDR1 SGHDN, CDR2 FVKESK. The CDR3 region has the DNA TGTGCCAGCAGCCAAGGGGGTGGCTGGGTAGGAAATGAGCAGTTCTTC. Translation: CASSQGGGWVGNEQFF.

The chain uses TRBV6-5 and TRBJ1-4; TRBD1 is a possible D gene (6 bases). The germline V gene has CDR1 MNHEY and CDR2 SVGAGI. V lost 4 bases and J 5 bases, leaving 11 bases between the germline ends. The CDR3 loop spans 14 amino acids. The CDR3 spells CASSSSGENEKLFF. Written as DNA, the CDR3 is TGTGCCAGCAGTTCTTCAGGGGAGAATGAAAAACTGTTTTTT.

This clone was counted a single time. The V call is TRBV14, the J call TRBJ1-4; D gene unclear. The germline V gene encodes CDR1 SGHDN and CDR2 FVKESK. The CDR3 extends over 18 amino acids. V was cut by 0 bases and J by 3 bases, with 17 bases left in between. Here the CDR3 reads CASSQDLAPSMSNEKLFF. The CDR3 DNA follows: TGTGCCAGCAGCCAAGATTTGGCACCGTCGATGTCTAATGAAAAACTGTTTTTT.

This clone has more than one count but fewer than ten. The CDR3 sequence: CASSIRDSPPPREQYF. In DNA, the CDR3 is TGTGCCAGCAGCATAAGGGACAGCCCTCCCCCCCGCGAGCAGTACTTC. This sequence joins TRBV7-9 and TRBJ2-7; 7 bases fit TRBD1. This CDR3 is built from 16 residues. The J segment lost 6 bases and the V segment lost 5 bases, leaving 16 bases of the junction unmatched. CDR1 SEHNR and CDR2 FQNEAQ come from the germline V gene (reference sequence).

As concerns this clone: The sample has other DNA sequences that encode this CDR3 too. The rearrangement uses TRBV4-1 and TRBJ2-7; no firm D call. Germline V gives CDR1 MGHRA, CDR2 YSYEKL. The germline V and J ends were trimmed by 0 bases and 1 base, with 7 bases remaining between them. The length of the CDR3 is 14 residues. CDR3 amino acids: CASSQDPSSYEQYF. The CDR3 nucleotides read TGCGCCAGCAGCCAAGACCCCAGTTCCTACGAGCAGTACTTC.

The chain has TRBV5-6 and TRBJ2-7; D may be TRBD1 (6 bases). The CDR3 runs to 12 residues. Germline V gives CDR1 SGHDT, CDR2 YYEEEE. Trimming cost V 3 bases and J 3 bases, with 7 bases left between them. Here the CDR3 reads CASSWDNYEQYF. The CDR3 DNA is TGTGCCAGCAGCTGGGACAACTACGAGCAGTACTTC.

The V gene is TRBV5-4, the J gene TRBJ1-1; possible D gene TRBD1, 6 bases. V lost 4 bases and J 6 bases, leaving 22 bases between the germline ends. Germline CDR1 reads SGHNT; CDR2 reads YYREEE (reference sequence). The CDR3 runs 16 residues. In DNA form, the CDR3 reads TGTGCCAGCAGCCGAATCTGGGCAGGGGAAAGTCCTGAAGCTTTCTTT. Translating gives CASSRIWAGESPEAFF. Full variable domain (remainder filled in from reference TRBV5-4 and TRBJ1-1): ETGVTQSPTHLIKTRGQQVTLRCSSQSGHNTVSWYQQALGQGPQFIFQYYREEENGRGNFPPRFSGLQFPNYSSELNVNALELDDSALYLCASSRIWAGESPEAFFGQGTRLTVV.

The chain employs TRBV9 and TRBJ2-1; the match to TRBD1 covers 7 bases. The V and J ends lost 3 bases and 5 bases, in that order; junction bases with no gene match: 23. Germline V gene data show CDR1 as SGDLS and CDR2 as YYNGEE. This CDR3 is 20 amino acids long. DNA of the CDR3: TGTGCCAGCAGCGGCATGGGACAGCGCCAACGACCTATGCCTGACAATGAGCAGTTCTTC. Protein product: CASSGMGQRQRPMPDNEQFF.

This CDR3 is CASGDPGLSFYSYEQYF. CDR3 sequence (DNA): TGTGCCAGCGGGGATCCGGGGCTTTCTTTCTACTCCTACGAGCAGTACTTC. The V call is TRBV7-9, the J call TRBJ2-7; D tentatively fits TRBD1 or TRBD2 (5 bases each). V shed 8 bases and J shed 0 bases, with 23 bases lying between them. The germline gives CDR1 SEHNR, CDR2 FQNEAQ (reference sequence). The CDR3 extends over 17 amino acids.

V is TRBV11-2 and J is TRBJ2-3, with D tentatively TRBD1 (6 bases). Germline CDR1 is SGHAT and CDR2 is FQNNGV. CDR3 length equals 16 residues. V was shortened by 4 bases and J by 9 bases, with 23 bases between the two germline ends. Written as DNA, the CDR3 is TGTGCCAGCAGCTCGGCCGGGACACCACAAAGGGGGACGCAGTATTTT. Protein product: CASSSAGTPQRGTQYF.

A single count supports this clone. CDR3 amino acids: CASSLDSRGYTF. CDR3 in DNA: TGCGCCAGCAGCTTGGACAGTAGAGGCTACACCTTC. The chain joins TRBV5-1 to TRBJ1-2; D is unresolved. The CDR3 covers 12 residues. Deletions cut 0 bases from V and 8 bases from J, with 8 bases between. CDR1 is SGHRS and CDR2 is YFSETQ in the germline V gene.